This entry lists 22 T cell receptor beta chains sequenced from one sample in a study of response to subunit inactivated influenza vaccine. MiXCR, run by TCRdb on the RT-PCR reads, gives a single entry per CDR3 protein. The table records hundreds of thousands of distinct CDR3 sequences, less than 15% of them present only once. The specimen comprised PBMCs from blood, sampled roughly 15 days before vaccination. These TCRs come from a man aged 50-60 years who received an inactivated influenza vaccine.

This clonotype came up a few times. This chain connects TRBV18 to TRBJ2-1; 11 nucleotides align to TRBD1. CDR3 length equals 15 residues. V lost 3 bases and J lost 5; bases outside the gene matches: 3. Germline CDR1 KGHSH, CDR2 LQKENI. DNA for the CDR3: TGTGCCAGCTCACCCGGGACAGGGGGTAACAATGAGCAGTTCTTC. This sequence encodes CASSPGTGGNNEQFF.

This chain links TRBV9 with TRBJ2-1; D is uncertain. This CDR3 contains 15 residues. Germline CDR1 is SGDLS and CDR2 is YYNGEE. V gave up 0 bases and J gave up 2 bases, with 9 bases separating them. The CDR3 reads CASSVDSKPYNEQFF. The CDR3 coding sequence is TGTGCCAGCAGCGTAGACAGTAAGCCCTACAATGAGCAGTTCTTC.

This clonotype has ten or more counts. The genes are TRBV7-9 and TRBJ1-2; D not resolved. V lost 1 base and J 5 bases, leaving 5 bases between the germline ends. This CDR3 is built from 12 residues. Per the germline V gene, CDR1 is SEHNR and CDR2 is FQNEAQ (reference sequence). CDR3 DNA: TGTGCCAGCAGCTTAGTCGCGTATGGCTACACCTTC. This translates into CASSLVAYGYTF.

This clonotype was picked up a small number of times. The chain recombines TRBV5-1 with TRBJ2-7, with a weak D call TRBD1 (7 bases). This CDR3 has 17 amino acids. Germline CDR1 SGHRS, CDR2 YFSETQ. V lost 0 bases and J lost 5, with 21 bases in between. This chain's CDR3 is CASSLAVTGRFFDEQYF. CDR3 DNA sequence: TGCGCCAGCAGCTTGGCGGTGACAGGGAGGTTTTTCGACGAGCAGTACTTC.

About this clonotype: The junction departs from germline at one end; a sequencing error may be responsible. The V and J genes are TRBV7-7 and TRBJ2-5; 9 bases are shared with TRBD2. CDR3 size: 13 residues. Germline CDR1 reads SSHAT; CDR2 reads FNYEAQ (reference sequence). This CDR3 reads CASSPGLAETQYF. In DNA, the CDR3 is TGTGCTAGCAGCCCCGGACTAGCGGAGACCCAGTACTTC.

The chain combines TRBV3-1 with TRBJ2-1; D tentatively fits TRBD1 or TRBD2 (6 bases each). This CDR3 contains 14 residues. CDR1 and CDR2 from the germline V gene are LGHDT and YNNKEL (reference sequence). V lost 4 bases to trimming and J lost 5 bases, with 12 bases between them. CDR3 amino acids: CASSLQGGDNEQFF. DNA for the CDR3: TGTGCCAGCAGCCTACAGGGAGGCGACAATGAGCAGTTCTTC.

Worth noting for this clonotype: Being one base from a much bigger clone, this may be a read error. The conserved phenylalanine or tryptophan is not found at the CDR3 terminus, so this likely reflects a read error. The chain employs TRBV10-3 and TRBJ1-1; D uncertain. Germline CDR1 ENHRY, CDR2 SYGVKD. Between the trimmed V and J ends, which lost 4 bases and 0 bases, there was a span of 6 bases. CDR3 length equals 13 residues. CDR3 protein: CAISGYLNTEAFS. The CDR3 DNA reads as TGTGCCATCAGTGGGTACTTGAACACTGAAGCTTTCTCT.

V and J are TRBV5-1 and TRBJ2-7; D is unclear. Deletions cut 4 bases from V and 0 bases from J, with 8 bases between. CDR3 length: 13 residues. Germline loops: CDR1 SGHRS, CDR2 YFSETQ. The CDR3 sequence is CASSQPNSYEQYF. DNA for the CDR3: TGCGCCAGCAGCCAGCCAAACTCCTACGAGCAGTACTTC.

This clonotype was detected a few times. The chain links TRBV3-1 to TRBJ2-5, with D possibly matching TRBD2 (5 bases). Germline CDR1 LGHDT, CDR2 YNNKEL (reference sequence). This CDR3 region has 12 residues. Trimming stripped 0 bases from V and 12 bases from J, with 11 bases between. Here the CDR3 DNA reads TGTGCCAGCAGCCAAGAAACTAGACGCAAGTACTTC. Residues: CASSQETRRKYF.

This clonotype has just a few counts. The chain uses TRBV5-1 and TRBJ2-5; 7 bases align to TRBD1. This CDR3 contains 14 residues. V trimming: 3 bases; J trimming: 3 bases; junction bases outside the gene matches: 5. In germline, CDR1 is SGHRS, CDR2 YFSETQ. CDR3 nucleotides: TGCGCCAGCAGCTCCCGGGACAGCAAAGAGACCCAGTACTTC. Amino acid sequence: CASSSRDSKETQYF.

The chain is built from TRBV7-2 and TRBJ2-7; D gene ambiguous. CDR3 length equals 15 residues. V gave up 1 base and J gave up 0 bases, with 10 bases separating them. Germline loops: CDR1 SGHTA, CDR2 FQGNSA. The CDR3 here is CASSLDHSYSYEQYF. CDR3 nucleotides: TGTGCCAGCAGCTTAGATCACAGTTACTCCTACGAGCAGTACTTC.

The rearrangement links TRBV20-1 to TRBJ2-5; the D gene is possibly TRBD2 (5 bases). There are 13 residues in the CDR3. V gave up 3 bases and J gave up 1 base, with 9 bases separating them. Looked up from germline, CDR1 is DFQATT and CDR2 is SNEGSKA (reference sequence). As DNA, the CDR3 is TGCAGTGCTAGTTTGGGAGTCCAAGAGACCCAGTACTTC. This encodes CSASLGVQETQYF.

This clonotype has only a few counts. The chain joins TRBV9 to TRBJ2-2, with TRBD2 matching over 11 bases. The CDR3 length is 15 residues. The V and J ends lost 1 base and 7 bases, in that order; junction bases with no gene match: 3. The V gene's germline CDR1 is SGDLS and CDR2 YYNGEE. The chain's CDR3 is CASSVTSGSNGELFF. For the CDR3, the DNA is TGTGCCAGCAGCGTAACTAGCGGGAGTAACGGGGAGCTGTTTTTT.

This clonotype has only a few counts. The CDR3 loop is CASSLSGTVQETQYF. The CDR3 region has the DNA TGCGCCAGCAGCTTGTCCGGGACAGTTCAAGAGACCCAGTACTTC. The V and J genes are TRBV5-1 and TRBJ2-5, with 7 bases that match TRBD1. The trim removed 1 base at V and 2 bases at J, leaving 5 bases unmatched. The germline V gene encodes CDR1 SGHRS and CDR2 YFSETQ. This CDR3 spans 15 amino acids.

In this sample, this clonotype turned up a few times. The V call is TRBV28, the J call TRBJ2-5, with 7 positions matching TRBD1. CDR1 is MDHEN, CDR2 SYDVKM, per germline. The trim removed 7 bases at V and 2 bases at J, leaving 10 bases unmatched. CDR3 length equals 15 residues. CDR3 loop: CASKRGRAPQETQYF. Written as DNA, the CDR3 is TGTGCCAGCAAAAGGGGGCGGGCACCTCAAGAGACCCAGTACTTC.

This clonotype was detected only a few times. V usage is TRBV5-1 and J usage is TRBJ2-5; D uncertain. Trimming took 4 bases from V and 4 from J, leaving 11 bases between them. The CDR3 contains 13 residues. Germline V CDR1 and CDR2: SGHRS, YFSETQ. CDR3 in DNA: TGCGCCAGCAGCCCTGAAGGACGAGAGACCCAGTACTTC. It specifies CASSPEGRETQYF.

This clonotype was observed a handful of times. The chain links TRBV4-3 to TRBJ2-1; 11 nucleotides agree with TRBD2. Germline lookup yields CDR1 LGHNA and CDR2 YSLEER. J lost 4 bases, V lost 4 bases, and 9 bases had no gene match. CDR3 size: 17 residues. CDR3 DNA: TGCGCCAGCAGCCGGATAGCGGGGGGGAATGTATACAATGAGCAGTTCTTC. This translates into CASSRIAGGNVYNEQFF.

The chain joins TRBV7-9 to TRBJ2-3; 10 nucleotides line up with TRBD2. The CDR3 has 15 residues. Germline CDR1 SEHNR, CDR2 FQNEAQ (reference sequence). The V segment lost 3 bases and the J segment 4 bases; nucleotides outside the gene matches: 4. The CDR3 loop reads CASSFSGGAPDTQYF. For the CDR3, the DNA is TGTGCCAGCAGCTTCAGCGGGGGGGCCCCAGATACGCAGTATTTT.

In its sample, this clonotype was seen many times. The chain carries TRBV12-3 or TRBV12-4 and TRBJ2-5; no clear D gene. V shed 1 base and J shed 5 bases, with 8 bases lying between them. This CDR3 contains 13 residues. Written as DNA, the CDR3 is TGTGCCAGCAGTTTAGGGGTTCCGGAGACCCAGTACTTC. Translating gives CASSLGVPETQYF.

This clonotype occurred many times. The rearrangement links TRBV9 to TRBJ1-4; weak D call: TRBD1 (5 bases). Germline assignment: CDR1 SGDLS and CDR2 YYNGEE. The CDR3 runs to 15 residues. Trimming stripped 5 bases from V and 0 bases from J, with 11 bases between. Written as DNA, the CDR3 is TGTGCCAGCAGTGTCGGAGGGGCAACTAATGAAAAACTGTTTTTT. Its protein product is CASSVGGATNEKLFF.

This clonotype was observed once. V gene TRBV12-3 or TRBV12-4 combines with J gene TRBJ2-2; D is possibly TRBD1 (5 bases). CDR3 length equals 16 residues. V shed 5 bases and J shed 2 bases, with 15 bases lying between them. CDR3 in amino acids: CASSTQVLSNTGELFF. The CDR3 DNA follows: TGTGCCAGCAGTACACAGGTCCTCTCTAACACCGGGGAGCTGTTTTTT.

V and J are TRBV19 and TRBJ2-7; D unresolved. The CDR3 is 16 amino acids. V gave up 2 bases and J gave up 2 bases, with 16 bases separating them. CDR1 LNHDA and CDR2 SQIVND come from the germline V gene (reference sequence). In DNA, the CDR3 is TGTGCCAGTAGTATAAGAGGACCGGCAGGAGCCTACGAGCAGTACTTC. This sequence encodes CASSIRGPAGAYEQYF.